Shown below are 25 T cell receptor beta chains from a single sample sequenced in a study of T cell responses to AZD1222 COVID-19 vaccine. Generated by immunoSEQ multiplex PCR, the TCRdb table keeps only in-frame clones and is missing some. The sample includes about 150,000 clones, nearly 90% of them seen just once. Sequenced material: peripheral blood, taken on day 0 of AZD1222 vaccination. The receptors were gathered from an adult in good health.

This chain connects TRBV7-3 to TRBJ2-1, with 14 bases matching TRBD2. The CDR3 has 15 amino acids. The germline V gene encodes CDR1 SGHTA and CDR2 FQGTGA. Germline trimming cut 4 bases from V and 10 bases from J; bases unmatched to any gene: 6. CDR3 amino acids: CASSSGLAGVGEQFF. CDR3 DNA: TGTGCCAGCAGCTCGGGACTAGCGGGAGTGGGAGAGCAGTTCTTC.

J is TRBJ2-7 and V is TRBV7-9, with 7 bases fitting TRBD1. With 5 bases clipped from V and 6 bases from J, the junction kept 10 bases outside the gene matches. The CDR3 contains 14 residues. The V gene's germline CDR1 is SEHNR and CDR2 FQNEAQ (reference sequence). CDR3 region: CASSKTGAGSEQYF. Here the CDR3 DNA reads TGTGCCAGCAGCAAAACAGGGGCAGGCTCCGAGCAGTACTTC.

In regard to this clone: Other DNA sequences in this sample translate to the same CDR3. V is TRBV18 and J is TRBJ2-3; D not certain. The CDR3 is made up of 13 amino acids. Trimming removed 3 bases at V and 0 bases at J, with 4 bases between. Germline CDR1 and CDR2: KGHSH and LQKENI. The CDR3 DNA sequence: TGTGCCAGCTCACCTCCGAGCACAGATACGCAGTATTTT. As protein: CASSPPSTDTQYF. Filled out from reference TRBV18 and TRBJ2-3, the complete variable domain reads NAGVMQNPRHLVRRRGQEARLRCSPMKGHSHVYWYRQLPEEGLKFMVYLQKENIIDESGMPKERFSAEFPKEGPSILRIQQVVRGDSAAYFCASSPPSTDTQYFGPGTRLTVL.

Here the CDR3 reads CASSPSRVSEAFF. The DNA for the CDR3 is TGTGCCAGCAGCCCCTCTCGCGTCTCTGAAGCTTTCTTT. The chain links TRBV7-8 to TRBJ1-1; no definite D call. In germline, CDR1 is SGHVS, CDR2 FQNEAQ. V lost 5 bases and J 6 bases, leaving 13 bases between the germline ends. The CDR3 length is 13 residues.

The chain couples TRBV19 to TRBJ2-1, with 7 bases that match TRBD2. The CDR3 covers 14 residues. In germline, CDR1 is LNHDA, CDR2 SQIVND (reference sequence). The V gene end was trimmed by 1 base and the J gene end by 6 bases; junction bases not matched to a gene: 3. CDR3 nucleotides: TGTGCCAGTAGTATAGGCGGGAGTGGCAATGAGCAGTTCTTC. This gives the protein CASSIGGSGNEQFF.

The chain couples TRBV7-9 to TRBJ1-1; D is undetermined. V shed 4 bases and J shed 1 base, with 13 bases lying between them. The CDR3 has 15 residues. Germline CDR1 SEHNR, CDR2 FQNEAQ (reference sequence). This chain's CDR3 is CASSSWQTKNTEAFF. CDR3 DNA sequence: TGTGCCAGCAGCTCCTGGCAAACTAAGAACACTGAAGCTTTCTTT.

The rearrangement joins TRBV6-5 to TRBJ2-5; D call uncertain. Germline CDR1 is MNHEY and CDR2 is SVGAGI. The CDR3 extends over 12 amino acids. The germline V and J ends were trimmed by 6 bases and 5 bases, with 10 bases remaining between them. The CDR3 loop reads CASSFGSETQYF. Here the CDR3 DNA reads TGTGCCAGCAGCTTCGGTTCGGAGACCCAGTACTTC.

The V call is TRBV28, the J call TRBJ2-7; the match to TRBD1 covers 9 bases. From germline, CDR1 is MDHEN and CDR2 SYDVKM. This CDR3 region has 16 residues. J lost 4 bases, V lost 5 bases, and 12 bases had no gene match. The CDR3 region is CASSALTGTGFYEQYF. CDR3 DNA: TGTGCCAGCAGTGCGCTGACCGGGACAGGGTTTTACGAGCAGTACTTC.

The rearrangement links TRBV2 to TRBJ2-1; 7 bases agree with TRBD2. Germline assignment: CDR1 SNHLY and CDR2 FYNNEI. This CDR3 contains 15 residues. The V gene end was trimmed by 4 bases and the J gene end by 5 bases; junction bases not matched to a gene: 8. In nucleotides, the CDR3 is TGTGCCAGCAGTGCTGAGGCGGGAGTGCACAATGAGCAGTTCTTC. Its translation: CASSAEAGVHNEQFF.

This clone appeared a single time. The chain carries TRBV4-3 and TRBJ2-4; the match to TRBD1 covers 8 bases. V lost 4 bases and J lost 1; bases outside the gene matches: 9. CDR1 and CDR2 from the germline V gene are LGHNA and YSLEER. The CDR3 has 17 residues. The DNA for the CDR3 is TGCGCCAGCAGCCCCTACAGGGGGGCCGTGGCCAAAAACATTCAGTACTTC. It is translated as CASSPYRGAVAKNIQYF.

This chain joins TRBV19 and TRBJ1-1, with D possibly matching TRBD1 (5 bases). This CDR3 is built from 13 residues. V gave up 10 bases and J gave up 1 base, with 13 bases separating them. CDR1 is LNHDA and CDR2 is SQIVND in the germline V gene (reference sequence). CDR3 coding DNA: TGTGCCACAACCCGACAGCAGAACACTGAAGCTTTCTTT. It encodes CATTRQQNTEAFF.

This chain uses TRBV28 with TRBJ1-5; TRBD1 might be the D (6 bases). CDR3 length: 18 residues. The germline V gene encodes CDR1 MDHEN and CDR2 SYDVKM. V was clipped by 1 base and J by 4 bases, with 20 bases between them. CDR3 sequence (DNA): TGTGCCAGCAGTTTATTTAGGATTGGCAGGGGTGGGAATCAGCCCCAGCATTTT. This translates into CASSLFRIGRGGNQPQHF.

This clone has a single count. V usage is TRBV6-5 and J usage is TRBJ1-1; weak D call: TRBD1 (5 bases). The CDR3 length is 14 residues. The V end lost 7 bases, the J end lost 5 bases, and 17 bases lay between the germline ends. Germline lookup yields CDR1 MNHEY and CDR2 SVGAGI. The CDR3 DNA reads as TGTGCCAGCAACACCGGACAATTGTCAACTGAAGCTTTCTTT. This translates into CASNTGQLSTEAFF.

In its sample, this clone was seen once. This chain connects TRBV24-1 to TRBJ2-3; 8 positions match TRBD2. Germline V CDR1 and CDR2: KGHDR, SFDVKD. The CDR3 is made up of 15 amino acids. The ends lost 4 bases at V and 2 bases at J; junction bases unmatched: 4. CDR3 nucleotide sequence: TGTGCCACCAGTGAACCGACTAGCGCCACAGATACGCAGTATTTT. Translated: CATSEPTSATDTQYF.

The V and J genes are TRBV6-5 and TRBJ1-2; D unclear. Germline V gives CDR1 MNHEY, CDR2 SVGAGI. The V end lost 1 base, the J end lost 4 bases, and 10 bases lay between the germline ends. This CDR3 has 14 residues. DNA for the CDR3: TGTGCCAGCAGTTACTATGGGGTCGGCTATGGCTACACCTTC. Translated, it gives CASSYYGVGYGYTF.

This clone was counted only a few times. The genes are TRBV7-9 and TRBJ2-7; D not certain. Per the germline V gene, CDR1 is SEHNR and CDR2 is FQNEAQ (reference sequence). Deletions cut 5 bases from V and 2 bases from J, with 13 bases between. The CDR3 extends over 14 amino acids. The CDR3 is CASSPSTTPYEQYF. Here the CDR3 DNA reads TGTGCCAGCAGCCCTTCGACCACTCCCTACGAGCAGTACTTC.

This chain connects TRBV25-1 to TRBJ2-7; 7 positions agree with TRBD1. V dropped 3 bases and J dropped 0; count of bases not matched to a gene: 8. CDR1 is MGHDK and CDR2 is SYGVNS in the germline V gene. The CDR3 contains 16 residues. In DNA form, the CDR3 reads TGTGCCAGCAGTGACGCCGGGACAGTTAGCTCCTACGAGCAGTACTTC. Its protein product is CASSDAGTVSSYEQYF.

V is TRBV7-3 and J is TRBJ2-1; D might be TRBD2 (6 bases). The CDR3 is made up of 15 amino acids. V was pared by 0 bases and J by 6 bases, with 12 bases between. Germline values: CDR1 SGHTA, CDR2 FQGTGA. Written as DNA, the CDR3 is TGTGCCAGCAGCTTAACTACCCAGGGAGGCAATGAGCAGTTCTTC. Protein product: CASSLTTQGGNEQFF.

The chain has TRBV4-1 and TRBJ1-6, with TRBD1 as a possible D gene (5 bases). Per the germline V gene, CDR1 is MGHRA and CDR2 is YSYEKL. V lost 2 bases and J lost 7, with 15 bases in between. The CDR3 contains 16 residues. CDR3 region: CASSQWEKGRNSPLHF. CDR3 DNA sequence: TGCGCCAGCAGCCAATGGGAGAAGGGGAGGAATTCACCCCTCCACTTT.

This sequence joins TRBV4-1 and TRBJ2-7, with TRBD2 as a possible D gene (5 bases). Germline V lookup: CDR1 MGHRA, CDR2 YSYEKL. This CDR3 is built from 13 residues. V was cut by 3 bases and J by 4 bases, with 10 bases left in between. This chain's CDR3 is CASSHPPGYEQYF. DNA for the CDR3: TGCGCCAGCAGCCACCCGCCGGGGTACGAGCAGTACTTC.

The rearrangement uses TRBV11-3 and TRBJ2-1; D might be TRBD1 (6 bases). Germline lookup yields CDR1 SGHNT and CDR2 YENEEA. The V end was cut by 5 bases, the J end by 11 bases, with 22 bases between. This CDR3 has 15 amino acids. The CDR3 nucleotides are TGTGCCAGCAGCCCAGCAGGGACGACAGGACCCAAGCAGTTCTTC. It specifies CASSPAGTTGPKQFF. Based on the CDR3 plus reference TRBV11-3 and TRBJ2-1, the full variable domain is EAGVVQSPRYKIIEKKQPVAFWCNPISGHNTLYWYLQNLGQGPELLIRYENEEAVDDSQLPKDRFSAERLKGVDSTLKIQPAELGDSAVYLCASSPAGTTGPKQFFGPGTRLTVL.

The chain links TRBV11-3 to TRBJ2-7; D is perhaps TRBD1 (6 bases). Trimming cost V 6 bases and J 7 bases, with 10 bases left between them. Germline CDR1 SGHNT, CDR2 YENEEA. The CDR3 contains 11 residues. CDR3 coding DNA: TGTGCCAGCAGATCAGGGGTGGAGCAGTACTTC. Protein: CASRSGVEQYF.

V is TRBV5-6 and J is TRBJ2-3; 10 bases map to TRBD2. Trimming removed 4 bases from V and 2 bases from J; junction bases left unmatched: 4. The CDR3 covers 15 residues. Germline CDR1 reads SGHDT; CDR2 reads YYEEEE. This chain's CDR3 is CASSLTSGYTDTQYF. The CDR3 nucleotides are TGTGCCAGCAGCCTGACTAGCGGGTACACAGATACGCAGTATTTT.

V gene TRBV7-9 combines with J gene TRBJ2-7; D possibly corresponds to TRBD1 (5 bases). Germline lookup yields CDR1 SEHNR and CDR2 FQNEAQ (reference sequence). The CDR3 runs 13 residues. The V gene lost 4 bases and the J gene lost 3 bases, with 10 bases spanning the gap. CDR3 amino acids: CASSSRGNYEQYF. The CDR3 bases are TGTGCCAGCAGCTCAAGGGGTAACTACGAGCAGTACTTC.

CDR3 nucleotides: TGTGCCAGCAGCCAATCCTTGACAGGAGACTACTATGGCTACACCTTC. It encodes CASSQSLTGDYYGYTF. The V call is TRBV25-1, the J call TRBJ1-2; weak D call: TRBD1 (6 bases). Trimming left V 6 bases short and J 3 bases short, with 20 bases between. The germline V gene encodes CDR1 MGHDK and CDR2 SYGVNS. There are 16 residues in the CDR3.